This T cell receptor (beta chain) was identified during a study of OX40 agonist ivuxolimab in advanced cancers. Study information: Dose-escalation patients were diagnosed with hepatocellular carcinoma, melanoma, renal cell cancer or head and neck cancer.

Some clones are missing from TCRdb's copy, which holds only in-frame ones; the method was immunoSEQ multiplex PCR. The sample consists of about 76,000 clones, around 90% of them appearing once. From germline, CDR1 is ENHRY and CDR2 SYGVKD. The CDR3 spans 11 residues. V lost 10 bases, J lost 1 base, and 8 bases lay in between. The gene calls are TRBV10-3 and TRBJ2-7; D is ambiguous. This clonotype was obtained from an adult with an advanced solid tumor such as melanoma, head and neck, liver or kidney cancer. The sequencing used CD4+ or CD8+ T cells sorted from blood, collected in a trial of the OX40 agonist ivuxolimab. The CDR3 region is CATTASYEQYF. CDR3 nucleotide sequence: TGTGCCACTACAGCTTCCTACGAGCAGTACTTC.